This T cell receptor beta chain was recorded in a study of cytomegalovirus exposure and HLA in healthy donors. Study outcomes and limitations: Later on, a genetic analysis was performed. It linked a missense variant in DCLRE1C with V- and J-gene trimming of TCR beta. Common viral pathogens (according to a later analysis) appeared linked to several of the most significant clusters.

Germline V gene data show CDR1 as MDHEN and CDR2 as SYDVKM. J gave up 1 base and V 6 bases, and 8 bases lay outside the gene matches. This CDR3 has 15 residues. The PCR contained 60 Vbeta and 13 Jbeta primers. Profiled with immunoSEQ multiplex PCR; TCRdb holds only in-frame clones, not every one. This table holds some 91,000 clones, 78% found once. This clone turned up a few times. Its antigen is unidentified. The origin of this receptor is a woman aged 60 to 75 in good health and CMV-seronegative. Sequenced input: PBMCs. V and J are TRBV28 and TRBJ1-1; 7 nucleotides agree with TRBD1. CDR3 nucleotide sequence: TGTGCCAGCAGGAACTACAGGGGAGGGAACACTGAAGCTTTCTTT. It specifies CASRNYRGGNTEAFF.